Listed below are T cell receptor beta chains from one sample, sequenced in a study of cytomegalovirus exposure and HLA in healthy donors. Assay used: immunoSEQ multiplex PCR; TCRdb lists only in-frame clones, some missing. The table records some 210,000 clones, approximately 82% of them present only once. Sequencing input: PBMCs. Receptors originate from a woman aged 45-60 years in good health and CMV-seropositive. The CDR3 runs from the conserved cysteine through the conserved F or W. D genes are given only for firm matches. Expanded clones are given a class, and other clones once, few, many or no size at all.

v_call	clone_size	j_call	d_call	cdr3_length	cdr3_nt	cdr3_aa
TRBV29-1	-	TRBJ2-5	-	13	TGCAGCGCCTACTCCAGGTTCCAAGAGACCCAGTACTTC	CSAYSRFQETQYF
TRBV4-1	-	TRBJ2-5	TRBD2	17	TGCGCCAGCAGCCAAGGGGGAAGCGGGGGCCGCCGGGAGACCCAGTACTTC	CASSQGGSGGRRETQYF
TRBV5-6	-	TRBJ1-5	-	16	TGTGCCAGCAGCATACGGGGACTGGGAAGAGGTCAGCCCCAGCATTTT	CASSIRGLGRGQPQHF
TRBV9	-	TRBJ1-2	TRBD1	16	TGTGCCAGCAGCGTGGGACAGGGGACTGGTAACTATGGCTACACCTTC	CASSVGQGTGNYGYTF
TRBV7-2	-	TRBJ2-7	-	15	TGTGCCAGCAGCTCCCCCCCGCCGGGTGGCTACGAGCAGTACTTC	CASSSPPPGGYEQYF
TRBV4-2	few	TRBJ1-3	-	13	TGTGCCAGCGGGCAGGGCTCTGGAAACACCATATATTTT	CASGQGSGNTIYF
TRBV7-6	-	TRBJ2-3	TRBD2	16	TGTGCCAGCAGCTTCCAGCGGGAACTACCCACAGATACGCAGTATTTT	CASSFQRELPTDTQYF
TRBV7-2	-	TRBJ2-1	-	13	TGTGCCAGCAGCTTCTCCGAGTACAATGAGCAGTTCTTC	CASSFSEYNEQFF
TRBV7-8	-	TRBJ2-7	TRBD1	15	TGTGCCAGCAGCTTAGGGGGGACAGGAGGCTACGAGCAGTACTTC	CASSLGGTGGYEQYF
TRBV5-4	-	TRBJ2-3	TRBD2	16	TGTGCCAGCAGCTTCGGGGCTAGCGGGGGCACAGATACGCAGTATTTT	CASSFGASGGTDTQYF
TRBV2	-	TRBJ2-4	TRBD1	16	TGTGCCAGCACTTTAGACAGGGCTATAACCAAAAACATTCAGTACTTC	CASTLDRAITKNIQYF
TRBV5-4	-	TRBJ1-1	-	14	TGTGCCAGCAGCTTGCTAGGTATGAACACTGAAGCTTTCTTT	CASSLLGMNTEAFF
TRBV19	-	TRBJ2-1	TRBD1	16	TGTGCCAGTATTGATGCTGGACAGGGGGCTCGGGATGAGCAGTTCTTC	CASIDAGQGARDEQFF
TRBV5-1	-	TRBJ1-4	-	15	TGCGCCAGCAGCTCCGGGGTCACAACTAATGAAAAACTGTTTTTT	CASSSGVTTNEKLFF
TRBV7-2	once	TRBJ2-5	TRBD2	15	TGTGCCAGCAGCTCGGGCCGGGGGGGTCAAAGGGCCCAGTACTTC	CASSSGRGGQRAQYF
TRBV7-9	-	TRBJ1-2	-	15	TGTGCCAGCAGCTTAAGCGCGGTGGGTAACTATGGCTACACCTTC	CASSLSAVGNYGYTF